This section outlines one TCR beta chain sequence together with its context. Its antigen target is currently unknown. There are no base qualities to consult, and no much larger clone falls within one base. To sequence the TCRbeta CDR3 region, genomic DNA was isolated from the sorted cells. TCRbeta CDR3 regions were sequenced using the immunoSEQ Assay. In its TCRdb copy, this immuneACCESS table keeps in-frame sequences only and misses some clones. Where compared with another copy, unresolved V genes explain less than half of these, and the others have no known cause. The sample records more than 60,000 clones, about 80% of which are singletons. Of the sample, 4% to 4.5% falls within the top ten clones. This entry is derived from a study of OX40 agonist ivuxolimab in advanced cancers. Regarding the study in general: Ivuxolimab, which targeted the costimulatory receptor OX40 (CD134), was an agonistic, fully human IgG2 monoclonal antibody. Partial responses occurred in three dose-escalation patients, of whom one had hepatocellular carcinoma and two had cutaneous melanoma. Patients were allowed to have had prior anti-PD-1, anti-PD-L1 or anti-CTLA-4 therapy, and 40% of the dose-escalation patients had been treated with checkpoint inhibitors. The purpose of peripheral TCRbeta sequencing was to test whether ivuxolimab changed TCR sequence diversity and led to clonal T-cell expansion. Of the roughly 54 patients in dose escalation, about 20 had hepatocellular carcinoma, some 15 had melanoma, 9 had renal cell carcinoma and 9 had head and neck cancer. In the dose-escalation cohort, 70% to 85% of patients were male, and the mean age was around 60 years with a range of roughly 20 to 80. Intravenous ivuxolimab was administered to patients every 2 weeks at six dose levels: 0.01, 0.1, 0.3, 1.5, 3 and 10 mg/kg. The paper describes the monotherapy dose-escalation part (N ≈ 52 patients) of the phase I trial of ivuxolimab.

The CDR3 goes from the cysteine to the phenylalanine over 14 residues. Left in the record is the CDR3 DNA by itself, 42 bases read in frame from the first base. Deletion took 4 bases off V and 5 bases off J, with a span of 14 bases between the germline ends. CDR1 SGHDN and CDR2 FVKESK were looked up in the germline V gene. Overall study results and their limits: In partial responders in the 0.1-3.0 mg/kg groups, normalized peripheral clonal expansion was found to be among the lowest, especially among CD8+ T cells. Antigen specificity was not determined for the clonally expanded peripheral T cells. After ivuxolimab, expanded clones were on average more numerous among CD8+ T cells than among CD4+ T cells. Low levels of normalized T-cell clonal expansion were also shown by some nonresponding patients. Clonal expansion of both CD4+ and CD8+ blood T cells was observed from baseline to week 6 at doses 0.1 to 3.0 mg/kg.

Patients with a history of autoimmune disease or receiving systemic immunosuppression were excluded from the trial. In every dose cohort, peripheral blood was drawn for TCR sequencing at baseline, cycle 4 day 1, and cycle 7 day 1. Samples came from an open-label, multicenter, first-in-human phase I dose-escalation trial of ivuxolimab. Adults with locally advanced or metastatic melanoma, renal cell carcinoma, hepatocellular carcinoma or head and neck squamous cell carcinoma were enrolled in the trial. Before TCR sequencing, CD4+ T cells and CD8+ T cells were sorted from peripheral blood as separate populations.

The chain joins TRBV14 to TRBJ1-1; possibly the D gene is TRBD1, per 5 matching bases. The clonotype comes from an adult with an advanced solid tumor such as melanoma, head and neck, liver or kidney cancer. The material was CD4+ or CD8+ T cells sorted from blood, obtained in a trial of the OX40 agonist ivuxolimab. The CDR3 in this case is CASSPRAGGTEAFF. The DNA reads as follows: TGTGCCAGCAGCCCCCGAGCGGGGGGGACTGAAGCTTTCTTT.